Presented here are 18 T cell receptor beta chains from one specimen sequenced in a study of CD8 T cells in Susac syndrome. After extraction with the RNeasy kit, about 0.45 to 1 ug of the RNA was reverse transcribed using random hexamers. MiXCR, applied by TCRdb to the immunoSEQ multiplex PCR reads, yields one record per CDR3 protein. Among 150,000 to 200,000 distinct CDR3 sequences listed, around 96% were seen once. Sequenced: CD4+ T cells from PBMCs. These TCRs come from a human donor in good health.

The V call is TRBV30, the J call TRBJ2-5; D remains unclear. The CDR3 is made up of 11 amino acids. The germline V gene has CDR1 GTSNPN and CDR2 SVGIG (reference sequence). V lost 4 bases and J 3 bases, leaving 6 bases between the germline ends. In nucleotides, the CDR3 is TGTGCCTGGATGGTAGAAGAGACCCAGTACTTC. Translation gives CAWMVEETQYF.

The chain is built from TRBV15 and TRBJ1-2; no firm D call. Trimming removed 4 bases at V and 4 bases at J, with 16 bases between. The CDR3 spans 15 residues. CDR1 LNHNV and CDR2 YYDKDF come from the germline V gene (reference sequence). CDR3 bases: TGTGCCACCAGCAACTGGCAGAAGTACCCCTATGGCTACACCTTC. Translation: CATSNWQKYPYGYTF. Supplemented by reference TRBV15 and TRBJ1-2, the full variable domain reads DAMVIQNPRYQVTQFGKPVTLSCSQTLNHNVMYWYQQKSSQAPKLLFHYYDKDFNNEADTPDNFQSRRPNTSFCFLDIRSPGLGDTAMYLCATSNWQKYPYGYTFGSGTRLTVV.

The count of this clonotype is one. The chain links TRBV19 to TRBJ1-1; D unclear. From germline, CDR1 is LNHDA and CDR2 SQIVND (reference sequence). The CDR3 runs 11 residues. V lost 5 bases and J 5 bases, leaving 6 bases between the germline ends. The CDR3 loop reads CASSRWTEAFF. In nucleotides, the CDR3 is TGTGCCAGTAGTCGCTGGACTGAAGCTTTCTTT.

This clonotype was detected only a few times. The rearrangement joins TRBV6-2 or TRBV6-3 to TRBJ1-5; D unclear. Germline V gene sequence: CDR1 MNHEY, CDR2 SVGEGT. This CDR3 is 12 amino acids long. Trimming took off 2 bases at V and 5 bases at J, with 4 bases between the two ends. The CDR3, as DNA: TGTGCCAGCAGTTACCCTTATCAGCCCCAGCATTTT. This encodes CASSYPYQPQHF.

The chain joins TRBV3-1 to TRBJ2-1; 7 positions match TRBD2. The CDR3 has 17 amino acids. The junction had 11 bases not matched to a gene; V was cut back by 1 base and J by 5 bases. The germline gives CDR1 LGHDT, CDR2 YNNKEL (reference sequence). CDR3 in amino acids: CASSQARGRGGDNEQFF. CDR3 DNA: TGTGCCAGCAGCCAAGCCCGAGGTCGCGGGGGTGACAATGAGCAGTTCTTC.

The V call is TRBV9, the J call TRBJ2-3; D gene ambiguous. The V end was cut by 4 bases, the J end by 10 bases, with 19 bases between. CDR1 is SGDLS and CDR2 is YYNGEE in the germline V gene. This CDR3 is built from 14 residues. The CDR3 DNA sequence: TGTGCCAGCAGCCCTTCCCCGGAAACTTCATCGCAGTATTTT. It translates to CASSPSPETSSQYF.

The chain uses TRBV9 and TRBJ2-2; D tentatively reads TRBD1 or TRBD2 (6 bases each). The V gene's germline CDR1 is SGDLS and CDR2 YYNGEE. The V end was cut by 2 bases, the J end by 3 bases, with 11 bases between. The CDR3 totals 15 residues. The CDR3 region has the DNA TGTGCCAGCAGCGTCCAGGGGACTCACACCGGGGAGCTGTTTTTT. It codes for CASSVQGTHTGELFF.

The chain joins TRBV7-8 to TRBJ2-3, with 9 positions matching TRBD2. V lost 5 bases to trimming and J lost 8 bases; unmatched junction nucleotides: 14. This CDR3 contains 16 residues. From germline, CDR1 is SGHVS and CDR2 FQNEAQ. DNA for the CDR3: TGTGCCAGCAGCCGCCCGGGTCGCGGGGGGGCCGTTACGCAGTATTTT. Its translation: CASSRPGRGGAVTQYF.

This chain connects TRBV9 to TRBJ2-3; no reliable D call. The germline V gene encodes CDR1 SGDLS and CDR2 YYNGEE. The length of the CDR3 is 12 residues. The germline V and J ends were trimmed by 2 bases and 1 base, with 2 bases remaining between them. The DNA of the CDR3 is TGTGCCAGCAGCGTGGGCACAGATACGCAGTATTTT. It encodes CASSVGTDTQYF.

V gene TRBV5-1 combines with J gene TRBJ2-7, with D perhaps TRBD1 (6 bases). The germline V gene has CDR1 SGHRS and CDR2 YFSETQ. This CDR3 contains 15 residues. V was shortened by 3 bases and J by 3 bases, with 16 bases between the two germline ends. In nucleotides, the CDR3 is TGCGCCAGCAGCTCCGGACAGCTCGGTGGCTACGAGCAGTACTTC. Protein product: CASSSGQLGGYEQYF.

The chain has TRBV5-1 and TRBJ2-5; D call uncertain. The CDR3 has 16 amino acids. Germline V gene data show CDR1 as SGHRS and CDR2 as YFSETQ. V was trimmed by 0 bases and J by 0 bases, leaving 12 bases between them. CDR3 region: CASSLVRTTYQETQYF. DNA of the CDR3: TGCGCCAGCAGCTTGGTACGGACGACGTACCAAGAGACCCAGTACTTC.

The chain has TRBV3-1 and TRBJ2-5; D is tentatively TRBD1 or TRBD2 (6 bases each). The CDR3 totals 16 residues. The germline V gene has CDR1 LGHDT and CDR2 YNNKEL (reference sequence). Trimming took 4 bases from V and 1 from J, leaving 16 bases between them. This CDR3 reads CASSLYGGQIQETQYF. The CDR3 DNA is TGTGCCAGCAGCCTTTACGGGGGACAAATCCAAGAGACCCAGTACTTC.

The CDR3 region has the DNA TGTGCCTGGAGTATAACAGGGGGTCAGCCCCAGCATTTT. Translating it yields CAWSITGGQPQHF. V gene TRBV30 combines with J gene TRBJ1-5; 8 positions match TRBD1. Germline CDR1 GTSNPN, CDR2 SVGIG (reference sequence). The V segment lost 2 bases and the J segment 6 bases; nucleotides outside the gene matches: 3. CDR3 length: 13 residues.

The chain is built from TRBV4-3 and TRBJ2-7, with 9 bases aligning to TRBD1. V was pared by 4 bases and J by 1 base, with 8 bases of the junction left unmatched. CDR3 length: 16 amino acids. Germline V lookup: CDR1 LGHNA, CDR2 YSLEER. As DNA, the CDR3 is TGCGCCAGCAGCCTGCCCCGGACAGGGGAATCCTACGAGCAGTACTTC. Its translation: CASSLPRTGESYEQYF.

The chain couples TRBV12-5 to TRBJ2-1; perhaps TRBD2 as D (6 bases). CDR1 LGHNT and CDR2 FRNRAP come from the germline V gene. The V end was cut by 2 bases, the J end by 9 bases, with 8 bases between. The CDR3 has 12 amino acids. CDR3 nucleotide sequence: TGTGCTAGTGGTTTGCAGGGAGGTGAGCAGTTCTTC. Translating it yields CASGLQGGEQFF.

For the CDR3, the DNA is TGTGCCTGGGACAGCGGCACAGATACGCAGTATTTT. Amino acids: CAWDSGTDTQYF. The gene calls are TRBV30 and TRBJ2-3; a possible D gene is TRBD1 (5 bases). Trimming left V 5 bases short and J 1 base short, with 7 bases between. Germline assignment: CDR1 GTSNPN and CDR2 SVGIG (reference sequence). The CDR3 is made up of 12 amino acids.

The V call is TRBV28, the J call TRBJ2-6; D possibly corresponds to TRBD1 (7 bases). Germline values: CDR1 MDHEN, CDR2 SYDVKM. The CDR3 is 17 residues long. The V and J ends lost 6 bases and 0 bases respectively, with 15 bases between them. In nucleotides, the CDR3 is TGTGCCAGCAGCAGGGGGAGGATTCCCTCTGGGGCCAACGTCCTGACTTTC. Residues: CASSRGRIPSGANVLTF. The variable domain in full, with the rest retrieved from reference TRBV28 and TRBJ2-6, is DVKVTQSSRYLVKRTGEKVFLECVQDMDHENMFWYRQDPGLGLRLIYFSYDVKMKEKGDIPEGYSVSREKKERFSLILESASTNQTSMYLCASSRGRIPSGANVLTFGAGSRLTVL.

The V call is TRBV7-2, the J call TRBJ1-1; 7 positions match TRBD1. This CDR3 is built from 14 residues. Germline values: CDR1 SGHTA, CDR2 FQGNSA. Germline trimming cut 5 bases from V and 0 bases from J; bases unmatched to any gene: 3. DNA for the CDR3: TGTGCCAGCAGCACAGGACAGGTGAACACTGAAGCTTTCTTT. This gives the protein CASSTGQVNTEAFF. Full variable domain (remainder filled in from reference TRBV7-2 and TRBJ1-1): GAGVSQSPSNKVTEKGKDVELRCDPISGHTALYWYRQSLGQGLEFLIYFQGNSAPDKSGLPSDRFSAERTGGSVSTLTIQRTQQEDSAVYLCASSTGQVNTEAFFGQGTRLTVV.